This TCR beta chain was recorded in a study of blood T cells in healthy people across ages. This clonotype was seen at least ten times. The antigen is undetermined. The CDR3 has 16 residues. The V gene end was trimmed by 5 bases and the J gene end by 0 bases; junction bases not matched to a gene: 8. The germline CDR1 and CDR2 sequences are MNHEY and SVGAGI. A sample-barcoded 5' primer and a J-beta primer mix were used in a second PCR of roughly 7 to 12 cycles. All cDNA molecules were each tagged by a template-switch adaptor with 12 random nucleotides. TCRdb fed the 5' RACE reads into MiXCR, producing one record per CDR3 protein. The data show about 700,000 distinct CDR3 sequences, with approximately 30% seen just once and approximately 15% held by the top ten. Samples each yielded at least 5.5 micrograms of total RNA. Findings and caveats of the study: PBMCs went unsorted, and a conclusive naive versus antigen-experienced comparison was therefore prevented. Significant beta diversity loss was already apparent by age approximately 42, declining roughly linearly.

This sequence was found in an elderly woman in good health. Source material: blood. The chain is built from TRBV6-5 and TRBJ2-5; 8 nucleotides agree with TRBD2. The CDR3, as DNA: TGTGCCAGCAGTCGAGGCGGCGGGGGGTACCAAGAGACCCAGTACTTC. Translation: CASSRGGGGYQETQYF.